Listed below are T cell receptor beta chains from one sample, sequenced in a study of cytomegalovirus exposure and HLA in healthy donors. Clones were sequenced by immunoSEQ multiplex PCR, and TCRdb holds only the in-frame ones, with some missing. The sample includes around 100,000 clones, approximately 66% of them seen just once. Sequenced input: PBMCs. These receptors all stem from a man younger than 40 in good health and CMV-seronegative. Each CDR3 is given with its conserved first and last residue. A D gene is named only where the DNA matches it firmly. Clone size is shown for a subset of rows, as once, few, many or a class of expanded clone.

D gene	J gene	clone size	V gene	CDR3 DNA	CDR3 protein
TRBD1	TRBJ1-4	NA	TRBV6-6	TGTGCCAGCAGCGGACAGGGGGATGAAAAACTGTTTTTT	CASSGQGDEKLFF
NA	TRBJ2-7	NA	TRBV11-2	TGTGCCAGCGGGAGCTCCTACGAGCAGTACTTC	CASGSSYEQYF
NA	TRBJ2-7	NA	TRBV7-8	TGTGCCAGCAGACAGGGAATCGGCGAGCAGTACTTC	CASRQGIGEQYF
TRBD2	TRBJ2-3	NA	TRBV11-1	TGTGCCAGCACTCTAGCGGGGCTGACAGATACGCAGTATTTT	CASTLAGLTDTQYF
TRBD1	TRBJ2-5	few	TRBV19	TGTGCCAGTAGTATCCTCGACTGGGACAGGGGCCAAGAGACCCAGTACTTC	CASSILDWDRGQETQYF
NA	TRBJ1-2	NA	TRBV9	TGTGCCAGCAGCGTAGCTTTTACAGGAAATGGCTACACCTTC	CASSVAFTGNGYTF
TRBD2	TRBJ2-7	few	TRBV11-2	TGTGCCAGCAGCACCCAGGCGGGAGTTAGCTACGAGCAGTACTTC	CASSTQAGVSYEQYF
TRBD1	TRBJ2-7	NA	TRBV27	TGTGCCAGCAGTTTAAAGACAGGGACGTCCTACGAGCAGTACTTC	CASSLKTGTSYEQYF
TRBD2	TRBJ2-7	NA	TRBV15	TGTGCCACCAGCAGAGGGGCTAGCGGCTCCTACGAGCAGTACTTC	CATSRGASGSYEQYF
TRBD2	TRBJ2-2	NA	TRBV7-9	TGTGCCAGCAGCCTCGGGACTAGCGCCGGGGAGCTGTTTTTT	CASSLGTSAGELFF
NA	TRBJ2-5	NA	TRBV7-6	TGTGCCAGCAGATACGTCATCGATGTTCGGGAGACCCAGTACTTC	CASRYVIDVRETQYF
NA	TRBJ2-1	few	TRBV28	TGTGCCAGCAGTACCCAACGTAGCAATGAGCAGTTCTTC	CASSTQRSNEQFF
TRBD1	TRBJ2-7	few	TRBV7-2	TGTGCCAGCAGCTCCGGACAGGGGCTAGACGAGCAGTACTTC	CASSSGQGLDEQYF
NA	TRBJ2-5	NA	TRBV7-2	TGTGCCAGCAGCTTAGCGGGCGGGGTAGAGACCCAGTACTTC	CASSLAGGVETQYF
NA	TRBJ1-4	NA	TRBV7-9	TGTGCCAGCAGCCCAGGCCAGATTCAAGAAAAACTGTTTTTT	CASSPGQIQEKLFF
TRBD2	TRBJ2-7	few	TRBV27	TGTGCCAGCAGCCTAGCGGAGAACTCCTACGAGCAGTACTTC	CASSLAENSYEQYF
NA	TRBJ2-1	NA	TRBV10-3	TGTGCCATCAGCACGGGAAACTATGAGCAGTTCTTC	CAISTGNYEQFF
NA	TRBJ2-3	once	TRBV7-2	TGTGCCAGCAGCTTAGATGGGGGGAATACGCAGTATTTT	CASSLDGGNTQYF
NA	TRBJ2-3	NA	TRBV18	TGTGCCAGCTCATCCGGGGTATCAGATACGCAGTATTTT	CASSSGVSDTQYF
TRBD1	TRBJ1-2	NA	TRBV6-1	TGTGCCAGCGGACAGGGTCCCTATGGCTACACCTTC	CASGQGPYGYTF
NA	TRBJ1-2	few	TRBV10-2	TGCGCCAGCAGTGAGTCTGGGGGGGGGTATGGCTACACCTTC	CASSESGGGYGYTF
NA	TRBJ1-2	NA	TRBV27	TGTGCCAGCAGTTTCCAATACGCAGCGGGCTATGGCTACACCTTC	CASSFQYAAGYGYTF
NA	TRBJ1-2	few	TRBV6-1	TGTGCCAGCATGGACATTCCCTATGGCTACACCTTC	CASMDIPYGYTF
NA	TRBJ2-4	NA	TRBV28	TGTGCCAGCAGTCCACTGGGGGCGTCAAACATTCAGTACTTC	CASSPLGASNIQYF
NA	TRBJ2-1	NA	TRBV13	TGTGCCAGCAGCTTAGAATCCTACGCCGTCCCGCTCGATGAGCAGTTCTTC	CASSLESYAVPLDEQFF
NA	TRBJ2-1	NA	TRBV2	TGTGCCAGCAGCCCCGAGAGCAATGAGCAGTTCTTC	CASSPESNEQFF
NA	TRBJ1-5	NA	TRBV7-3	TGTGCCAGCAGCCCCTCCAGTTTACAGCCCCAGCATTTT	CASSPSSLQPQHF
NA	TRBJ2-7	NA	TRBV27	TGTGCCATTGGAACCGGGTCCAGGGGCCATTACGAGCAGTACTTC	CAIGTGSRGHYEQYF
TRBD1	TRBJ1-1	NA	TRBV19	TGTGCCAGTAATTACAGGGGCCATAACACTGAAGCTTTCTTT	CASNYRGHNTEAFF
TRBD1	TRBJ2-3	NA	TRBV9	TGTGCCAGCAGCGTAGTGACAGGGCGCACAGATACGCAGTATTTT	CASSVVTGRTDTQYF
NA	TRBJ1-1	NA	TRBV9	TGTGCCAGCAGCGTAGCTTCTGAAGGGGTTGGCACTGAAGCTTTCTTT	CASSVASEGVGTEAFF